Listed below are T cell receptor beta chains from one sample, sequenced in a study of blood T cell repertoires in COVID-19. Libraries were prepared by immunoSEQ multiplex PCR; TCRdb keeps only in-frame clonotypes and omits some of them. Of hundreds of thousands of clones in the sample, around 87% were seen once. The specimen was peripheral blood. Receptors originate from a woman between 35 and 50 years old who had recovered from COVID-19. The CDR3 runs from the conserved cysteine through the conserved F or W. A D gene is named only where the DNA matches it firmly. Some rows mark clone size as missing; the rest say once, few, many or name a class of expanded clone.

length,J,size,V,D,CDR3,DNA
15,TRBJ2-1,.,TRBV6-5,TRBD2,CASSRTSGSYNEQFF,TGTGCCAGCAGTAGAACTAGCGGCTCCTACAATGAGCAGTTCTTC
12,TRBJ2-5,.,TRBV12-5,.,CASGSGSETQYF,TGTGCTAGTGGCTCAGGGTCGGAGACCCAGTACTTC
15,TRBJ1-1,.,TRBV18,TRBD1,CASSPRTGGWTEAFF,TGTGCCAGCTCCCCCCGGACAGGGGGATGGACTGAAGCTTTCTTT
15,TRBJ2-7,.,TRBV11-2,.,CASSVQGGPSYEQYF,TGTGCCAGCAGCGTACAGGGGGGGCCCTCCTACGAGCAGTACTTC
13,TRBJ2-7,few,TRBV5-1,.,CASSLQGSYEQYF,TGCGCCAGCAGCTTACAGGGCTCCTACGAGCAGTACTTC
15,TRBJ1-2,.,TRBV5-1,.,CASSLSGVGDYGYTF,TGCGCCAGCAGCTTGTCAGGGGTGGGGGACTATGGCTACACCTTC
15,TRBJ2-7,.,TRBV28,TRBD1,CASSSRDRGNYEQYF,TGTGCCAGCAGTTCCCGGGACAGGGGGAACTACGAGCAGTACTTC
17,TRBJ2-7,once,TRBV27,TRBD2,CASSLLASGGPSLEQYF,TGTGCCAGCAGCTTGTTGGCTAGCGGGGGGCCGTCCCTCGAGCAGTACTTC
11,TRBJ1-2,once,TRBV20-1,.,CSAQTDYGYTF,TGCAGTGCCCAGACAGATTATGGCTACACCTTC
16,TRBJ2-2,few,TRBV10-3,TRBD2,CAIKAGTSGMTGELFF,TGTGCCATCAAGGCGGGAACTAGCGGGATGACCGGGGAGCTGTTTTTT
15,TRBJ2-1,once,TRBV18,TRBD2,CASSQTSGDYNEQFF,TGTGCCAGCTCCCAGACTAGCGGGGACTACAATGAGCAGTTCTTC
14,TRBJ2-1,.,TRBV4-1,.,CASSQPTGYNEQFF,TGCGCCAGCAGCCAACCAACAGGCTACAATGAGCAGTTCTTC
16,TRBJ2-2,.,TRBV5-4,TRBD2,CASSPLAGGDTGELFF,TGTGCCAGCAGCCCACTAGCGGGGGGGGACACCGGGGAGCTGTTTTTT
16,TRBJ1-5,.,TRBV2,TRBD1,CASSGSGGGRNQPQHF,TGTGCCAGCAGTGGATCAGGGGGCGGTCGCAATCAGCCCCAGCATTTT
13,TRBJ1-1,.,TRBV9,TRBD1,CASSPSGQVEAFF,TGTGCCAGCAGCCCTTCAGGACAGGTTGAAGCTTTCTTT
15,TRBJ1-1,once,TRBV5-1,TRBD1,CASSLQQGLATEAFF,TGCGCCAGCAGCCTCCAACAGGGGTTGGCCACTGAAGCTTTCTTT